This is a list of T cell receptor beta chains from one sample in a study of CD8 T cells in Susac syndrome. MiXCR, run by TCRdb on the immunoSEQ multiplex PCR reads, gives a single entry per CDR3 protein. The sample includes 77,000 or so distinct CDR3 sequences, about 92% of them seen just once. Sequencing was done on a sample of CD4+ T cells from PBMCs. The receptor set was obtained from a human donor with Susac syndrome. Both conserved end residues are part of each CDR3. Each record gives: D gene, J gene, V gene, clone size, CDR3 DNA, CDR3 protein. D genes are given only for firm matches. The listing skips clone size in some rows; elsewhere it reads once, few, many or a size class.

.,TRBJ2-2,TRBV3-1,.,TGTGCCAGCAGCCAAAAACAGGGCGGCAGCGGGGAGCTGTTTTTT,CASSQKQGGSGELFF
TRBD2,TRBJ2-1,TRBV12-3/TRBV12-4,.,TGTGCCAGCACCCCGAATGCGGGAGGGAGCGCCAATGAGCAGTTCTTC,CASTPNAGGSANEQFF
.,TRBJ2-1,TRBV20-1,.,TGCAGTGCTAGAGATTCCGGGAATGAGCAGTTCTTC,CSARDSGNEQFF
.,TRBJ2-5,TRBV30,.,TGTGCCTGGCGCTCCCTTTCGCGGGGCCAAGAGACCCAGTACTTC,CAWRSLSRGQETQYF
.,TRBJ2-7,TRBV10-3,.,TGTGCCATCAGTGAGTCCGGGATTTCGATAGAGTACTTC,CAISESGISIEYF
.,TRBJ2-2,TRBV5-4,.,TGTGCCAGCAGCTTGAGGAGGTTTAACACCGGGGAGCTGTTTTTT,CASSLRRFNTGELFF
.,TRBJ1-1,TRBV7-2,.,TGTGCCAGCAGCCCAGGGGTGGCGGGGACTTTCTTT,CASSPGVAGTFF
.,TRBJ1-5,TRBV19,once,TGTGCCAGTAGTATACAGGAGAGGAGTCAGCCCCAGCATTTT,CASSIQERSQPQHF
.,TRBJ2-7,TRBV6-2/TRBV6-3,.,TGTGCCAGCAGTACGTTTAAGGAGCAGTACTTC,CASSTFKEQYF
.,TRBJ2-7,TRBV20-1,.,TGCAGTGCTAGAGATCCGACTCTTCGGGAGCAGTACTTC,CSARDPTLREQYF
.,TRBJ2-1,TRBV7-2,.,TGTGCCAGCAGCTTAGGACTAGTGGGAAATGAGCAGTTCTTC,CASSLGLVGNEQFF
.,TRBJ2-7,TRBV6-5,.,TGTGCCAGCAGTTACTCTTCGAGAAGACAGGACAACTCCTACGAGCAGTACTTC,CASSYSSRRQDNSYEQYF
.,TRBJ2-4,TRBV30,.,TGTGCCTGGAGTGGGGGCGCAGCCAAAAACATTCAGTACTTC,CAWSGGAAKNIQYF
TRBD2,TRBJ2-1,TRBV4-2,.,TGTGCCAGCAGCCAAGACCCCCGAAGCGGGGGAAACAATGAGCAGTTCTTC,CASSQDPRSGGNNEQFF
TRBD1,TRBJ1-2,TRBV20-1,.,TGCAGTGCTAGGGGGACAGGGGACTATGGCTACACCTTC,CSARGTGDYGYTF
.,TRBJ1-1,TRBV20-1,few,TGCAGTGCTAGGACCGGGGGGCGAAACACTGAAGCTTTCTTT,CSARTGGRNTEAFF
.,TRBJ2-2,TRBV5-1,.,TGCGCCAGCAGCGCAAATAGTAGGCCCGGGGAGCTGTTTTTT,CASSANSRPGELFF
TRBD2,TRBJ2-3,TRBV6-2/TRBV6-3,.,TGTGCCAGCAGTTACGGACTAGTTGGCCCTACGCAGTATTTT,CASSYGLVGPTQYF
.,TRBJ2-7,TRBV6-1,.,TGTGCCAGCAGCTACGGACGGCACTACGAGCAGTACTTC,CASSYGRHYEQYF
.,TRBJ1-2,TRBV18,.,TGTGCCAGCTCACCTGTCGGCAGGGACTCTGGCTACACCTTC,CASSPVGRDSGYTF
.,TRBJ1-4,TRBV5-1,.,TGCGCCAGCAAAGTATCCGGGGATAAGCTTGAAAAACTGTTTTTT,CASKVSGDKLEKLFF
.,TRBJ2-7,TRBV27,.,TGTGCCAGCAACCCCGGCGGGGCGTACAGGGAGGGGCAGTACTTC,CASNPGGAYREGQYF
TRBD2,TRBJ2-3,TRBV12-3/TRBV12-4,.,TGTGCCAGCAGTTTTAACGGACTAGGTGCAGATACGCAGTATTTT,CASSFNGLGADTQYF
.,TRBJ2-1,TRBV12-3/TRBV12-4,.,TGTGCCAGCAGTTTTAGACGGCAGGGGAAGAATGAGCAGTTCTTC,CASSFRRQGKNEQFF
.,TRBJ1-5,TRBV28,.,TGTGCCAGCAGTCAATTGCAGCCCCAGCATTTT,CASSQLQPQHF
TRBD2,TRBJ2-2,TRBV3-1,.,TGTGCCAGCAGTTCTACTGGGGCGGGGGTGAACACCGGGGAGCTGTTTTTT,CASSSTGAGVNTGELFF
TRBD1,TRBJ1-5,TRBV6-6,.,TGTGCCAGCAGCTATGAGCAGGGGGTGGATCAGCCCCAGCATTTT,CASSYEQGVDQPQHF
.,TRBJ1-5,TRBV7-9,.,TGTGCCAGCAGCTTGCAGGGAGGCAATCAGCCCCAGCATTTT,CASSLQGGNQPQHF
TRBD1,TRBJ2-1,TRBV15,.,TGTGCCACCAGAAGGGACAGGGGATCCCACAATGAGCAGTTCTTC,CATRRDRGSHNEQFF
.,TRBJ1-5,TRBV18,.,TGTGCCAGCTCACGGGACCGATTCAATCAGCCCCAGCATTTT,CASSRDRFNQPQHF
TRBD1,TRBJ2-7,TRBV5-1,.,TGCGCCAGCAGTTCCGAGGACAGGTTCTCCTACGAGCAGTACTTC,CASSSEDRFSYEQYF
.,TRBJ2-2,TRBV7-2,.,TGTGCCAGCAGCTATTGGGAGTGGAACGGGGAGCTGTTTTTT,CASSYWEWNGELFF
TRBD1,TRBJ1-5,TRBV7-2,.,TGTGCCAGCAGCCCCGGGGACAGCCGAGGACAGCCCCAGCATTTT,CASSPGDSRGQPQHF
TRBD2,TRBJ2-7,TRBV6-2/TRBV6-3,.,TGTGCCAGCAGCCTCGTAATAGCGGGAGCTGGGGAGCAGTACTTC,CASSLVIAGAGEQYF
TRBD1,TRBJ2-2,TRBV7-9,.,TGTGCCAGCAGCACGGGACAGTCGAACACCGGGGAGCTGTTTTTT,CASSTGQSNTGELFF
.,TRBJ2-5,TRBV6-2/TRBV6-3,.,TGTGCCAGCAGCGGCCTTTCGGGAGTTGTGGAGACCCAGTACTTC,CASSGLSGVVETQYF
.,TRBJ2-2,TRBV14,.,TGCGCCAGCAGCCAAGAAAGGGCCTCGAACACCGGGGAGCTGTTTTTT,CASSQERASNTGELFF
.,TRBJ2-5,TRBV20-1,.,TGCAGTGCTCCCGGGGCTAGAGAGGGTTTGGAGACCCAGTACTTC,CSAPGAREGLETQYF
TRBD2,TRBJ2-7,TRBV18,.,TGTGCCAGCTCACCAACAGCGGGAGAATACGAGCAGTACTTC,CASSPTAGEYEQYF
.,TRBJ2-7,TRBV24-1,.,TGTGCCACCAGTGACTCCGGGACAAAAATCTACGAGCAGTACTTC,CATSDSGTKIYEQYF
.,TRBJ1-5,TRBV6-2/TRBV6-3,.,TGTGCCACCGATGAGAGACGAAATCAGCCCCAGCATTTT,CATDERRNQPQHF
.,TRBJ1-2,TRBV6-5,.,TGTGCCAGCAGTTCTCTGACTCTCGCAGGGCCCAACTATGGCTACACCTTC,CASSSLTLAGPNYGYTF
TRBD2,TRBJ2-3,TRBV18,.,TGTGCCAGCTCACTGACTAGCCTGGCAGATACGCAGTATTTT,CASSLTSLADTQYF
.,TRBJ1-5,TRBV7-8,.,TGTGCCAGCAGACCGGCAGGGATGAATCAGCCCCAGCATTTT,CASRPAGMNQPQHF